The rows below give T cell receptor beta chains drawn from one sample of a study of regulatory T cells in long-lasting Graves disease. From the multiplex PCR reads, TCRdb called clonotypes with MiXCR, one entry per CDR3 protein. The sample lists over 650,000 distinct CDR3 sequences; 25% to 35% were seen once. Sequences were derived from peripheral blood mononuclear cells (PBMCs), sampled when the disease was refractory, from a patient treated with antithyroid drugs. The source of these receptors is a female donor with Graves disease. Each CDR3 is given with its conserved first and last residue. A D gene is named only where the DNA matches it firmly. A clone size is listed for some rows: how often the clone was seen (once, few, many), or a class if it is expanded.

d_call,j_call,clone_size,v_call,cdr3_nt,cdr3_aa
TRBD1,TRBJ2-7,few,TRBV30,TGTGCCTGGAGTGTACCAGGGGGCGGCTCCTACGAGCAGTACTTC,CAWSVPGGGSYEQYF
-,TRBJ1-3,-,TRBV20-1,TGCAGTGCTAGGGACTCGGGACCAAGCAGCAACACCATATATTTT,CSARDSGPSSNTIYF
-,TRBJ2-2,-,TRBV12-5,TGTGCTAGTGGTTTGTACGCGAGAGGCGGGGAGCTGTTTTTT,CASGLYARGGELFF
-,TRBJ1-4,-,TRBV13,TGTGCCAGCAGCTTAGGTGCGGGCTTAGAAAAACTGTTTTTT,CASSLGAGLEKLFF
-,TRBJ1-5,many,TRBV28,TGTGCCAGCAGTTCACCGCAGGGGTATAGCAATCAGCCCCAGCATTTT,CASSSPQGYSNQPQHF
-,TRBJ2-2,-,TRBV6-1,TGTGCCAGCAGTAGAGACAGGCCCCCGAACACCGGGGAGCTGTTTTTT,CASSRDRPPNTGELFF
TRBD2,TRBJ2-5,few,TRBV29-1,TGCAGCGTTCCAGGGAGGTTAGCGGGGGGCGAGACCCAGTACTTC,CSVPGRLAGGETQYF
TRBD1,TRBJ1-2,-,TRBV5-1,TGCGCCAGCAGCCAACCGGGGACAGGGGTCGTTGATGGCTACACCTTC,CASSQPGTGVVDGYTF
-,TRBJ2-7,-,TRBV5-1,TGCGCCAGCAGCCCGCCAGGACAAGGCGAGCAGTACTTC,CASSPPGQGEQYF
TRBD1,TRBJ2-7,few,TRBV20-1,TGCAGTGCTAGAGATCCGAAGACAGGGGCCTACGAGCAGTACTTC,CSARDPKTGAYEQYF
-,TRBJ2-7,many,TRBV12-3/TRBV12-4,TGTGCCAGCAGTTCAGGGATCGGCGAGCAGTACTTC,CASSSGIGEQYF
-,TRBJ2-5,-,TRBV5-6,TGTGCCAGCAGCTTCAGAAAACCATACCAAGAGACCCAGTACTTC,CASSFRKPYQETQYF
-,TRBJ1-4,-,TRBV11-2,TGTGCCAGCAGCCCCAGCCGGACAGCGGCTGAAAAACTGTTTTTT,CASSPSRTAAEKLFF
TRBD1,TRBJ2-7,-,TRBV6-2/TRBV6-3,TGTGCCAGCAGTTATAGGGACAGGTTCTACGAGCAGTACTTC,CASSYRDRFYEQYF
-,TRBJ2-7,many,TRBV10-3,TGTGCCATCAAGGGCGAGGGGACAAACTACGAGCAGTACTTC,CAIKGEGTNYEQYF
-,TRBJ2-5,-,TRBV20-1,TGCAGTGCCGCGATTCCTCGCGGAGAGTGGGAGACCCAGTACTTC,CSAAIPRGEWETQYF
-,TRBJ1-2,few,TRBV10-3,TGTGCCATCACCAGGGGCGGCTATGGCTACACCTTC,CAITRGGYGYTF
-,TRBJ2-7,-,TRBV6-1,TGTGCCACTTCAAGACAGGCCCATTACGAGCAGTACTTC,CATSRQAHYEQYF
-,TRBJ1-5,few,TRBV29-1,TGCAGCGTTGGGTCAGGGGATGGCAATCAGCCCCAGCATTTT,CSVGSGDGNQPQHF
-,TRBJ2-5,few,TRBV10-3,TGTGCCATCACTGCGGACGGTCGTTCCCAAGAGACCCAGTACTTC,CAITADGRSQETQYF
-,TRBJ2-7,many,TRBV2,TGTGCCAGCAGGGGAACTATCCCCTCGGACGAGCAGTACTTC,CASRGTIPSDEQYF
-,TRBJ1-2,many,TRBV28,TGTGCCAGCAGTTTATGGGACAACTCTAACTATGGCTACACCTTC,CASSLWDNSNYGYTF
-,TRBJ1-3,-,TRBV9,TGTGCCAGCAGCCCGAGCGAAAACACCATATATTTT,CASSPSENTIYF
-,TRBJ1-2,many,TRBV6-5,TGTGCCAGCAGTTACAGGGACGGAACACGATACACCTTC,CASSYRDGTRYTF
-,TRBJ2-7,-,TRBV20-1,TGCAGTGCTAGAGATATCGGGAGCTCCTACGAGCAGTACTTC,CSARDIGSSYEQYF